The 15 T cell receptor beta chains below were found in one sample sequenced in a study of T cells in Graves' hyperthyroidism and ophthalmopathy. Template material for amplifying TCR beta CDR3 regions consisted of RNA transcripts. A first-round RT-PCR of the TCR CDR3 used the HTBI primer set. TCRdb reanalysed the multiplex PCR reads using MiXCR and keeps one entry per CDR3 protein. The data contain 550,000 to 650,000 distinct CDR3 sequences, less than 15% of them singletons. The source material was blood. These receptors all come from a woman aged 40 to 55 with Graves' hyperthyroidism.

Many counts were recorded for this clonotype. The CDR3 loop is CASRTGGPSTYEQYF. CDR3 sequence (DNA): TGTGCCAGCAGAACGGGAGGGCCCTCCACGTACGAGCAGTACTTC. The chain employs TRBV2 and TRBJ2-7, with TRBD2 matching 8 bases. CDR1 and CDR2 from the germline V gene are SNHLY and FYNNEI. J gave up 4 bases and V 6 bases, and 11 bases lay outside the gene matches. The CDR3 runs to 15 residues. The full variable domain, its missing parts supplied by reference TRBV2 and TRBJ2-7, is EPEVTQTPSHQVTQMGQEVILRCVPISNHLYFYWYRQILGQKVEFLVSFYNNEISEKSEIFDDQFSVERPDGSNFTLKIRSTKLEDSAMYFCASRTGGPSTYEQYFGPGTRLTVT.

This clonotype was recorded at least ten times. The chain carries TRBV7-2 and TRBJ2-7, with a possible D match to TRBD1 (6 bases). Germline loops: CDR1 SGHTA, CDR2 FQGNSA. V lost 5 bases to trimming and J lost 3 bases, with 14 bases between them. CDR3 length: 14 residues. This CDR3 reads CASSPRDTFYEQYF. The CDR3 bases are TGTGCCAGCAGCCCTCGGGACACCTTCTACGAGCAGTACTTC. The variable domain in full, with the rest retrieved from reference TRBV7-2 and TRBJ2-7, is GAGVSQSPSNKVTEKGKDVELRCDPISGHTALYWYRQSLGQGLEFLIYFQGNSAPDKSGLPSDRFSAERTGGSVSTLTIQRTQQEDSAVYLCASSPRDTFYEQYFGPGTRLTVT.

This clonotype was seen at least ten times. The rearrangement links TRBV20-1 to TRBJ1-1; 7 nucleotides align to TRBD1. The CDR3 totals 14 residues. V lost 2 bases to trimming and J lost 4 bases; unmatched junction nucleotides: 7. Germline CDR1 DFQATT, CDR2 SNEGSKA (reference sequence). The CDR3 sequence is CSARPTGLTTEAFF. The CDR3 DNA reads as TGCAGTGCTAGACCGACAGGGTTAACCACTGAAGCTTTCTTT.

The J gene is TRBJ2-4, the V gene TRBV5-8, with 12 bases fitting TRBD1. Unmatched junction bases numbered 11, after V lost 2 bases and J lost 2 bases. This CDR3 has 19 residues. The germline V gene encodes CDR1 SGHTS and CDR2 YDEGEE. As DNA, the CDR3 is TGTGCCAGCAGCTTCTCCGGGACAGGGGGCCTTTATACCAAAAACATTCAGTACTTC. This gives the protein CASSFSGTGGLYTKNIQYF.

This clonotype was detected a few times. The rearrangement uses TRBV25-1 and TRBJ1-1, with a weak D call TRBD1 (6 bases). Germline V gene lookup returns CDR1 MGHDK and CDR2 SYGVNS. The CDR3 length is 13 residues. V was trimmed by 8 bases and J by 10 bases, leaving 20 bases between them. CDR3: CASVGGGARGAFF. The DNA of the CDR3 is TGTGCCAGCGTCGGGGGGGGCGCGAGGGGAGCTTTCTTT.

This clonotype was counted ten times or more. The V gene is TRBV7-3, the J gene TRBJ2-5; D unclear. This CDR3 comprises 15 residues. Germline lookup yields CDR1 SGHTA and CDR2 FQGTGA. Trimming took 5 bases from V and 4 from J, leaving 17 bases between them. The DNA for the CDR3 is TGTGCCAGCAGCCCGACGGGCCTTTTGGGAGAGACCCAGTACTTC. Protein product: CASSPTGLLGETQYF.

This clonotype was seen repeatedly, ten times or more. CDR3 nucleotides: TGTGCCAGCAGCGCGGACCTAGGGGAAGCTTTCTTT. Amino acids: CASSADLGEAFF. The V and J genes are TRBV3-1 and TRBJ1-1; D call uncertain. V was clipped by 5 bases and J by 8 bases, with 12 bases between them. In germline, CDR1 is LGHDT, CDR2 YNNKEL (reference sequence). The CDR3 contains 12 residues.

This chain uses TRBV20-1 with TRBJ1-1; D uncertain. The CDR3 spans 12 residues. Trimming cost V 6 bases and J 0 bases, with 8 bases left between them. In germline, CDR1 is DFQATT, CDR2 SNEGSKA (reference sequence). The CDR3 DNA reads TGCAGTGCCGTGGTAATGAACACTGAAGCTTTCTTT. It specifies CSAVVMNTEAFF.

This sequence joins TRBV5-1 and TRBJ1-1; no reliable D call. The CDR3 is 15 residues long. The germline CDR1 and CDR2 sequences are SGHRS and YFSETQ. Deletions cut 0 bases from V and 4 bases from J, with 13 bases between. The CDR3 bases are TGCGCCAGCAGCTTGGATTTGAGGGTCGGCACTGAAGCTTTCTTT. Amino acid sequence: CASSLDLRVGTEAFF.

The CDR3 DNA is TGTGCCAGCAGTTTGGGGGTTACGCAGTATTTT. Residues: CASSLGVTQYF. The chain employs TRBV27 and TRBJ2-3; D could derive from TRBD1 or TRBD2 (5 bases each). The CDR3 spans 11 residues. Germline assignment: CDR1 MNHEY and CDR2 SMNVEV (reference sequence). Trimming removed 3 bases at V and 8 bases at J, with 6 bases between.

This sequence joins TRBV5-1 and TRBJ2-7; the match to TRBD1 covers 9 bases. This CDR3 contains 16 residues. Germline V gene lookup returns CDR1 SGHRS and CDR2 YFSETQ. Unmatched junction bases numbered 4, after V lost 0 bases and J lost 0 bases. CDR3 nucleotide sequence: TGCGCCAGCAGCTTGGGCGGACAGGGGAGCTCCTACGAGCAGTACTTC. Translating gives CASSLGGQGSSYEQYF.

This clonotype showed up many times. J is TRBJ2-5 and V is TRBV28; D possibly uses TRBD1 or TRBD2 (5 bases each). This CDR3 has 14 amino acids. CDR1 is MDHEN and CDR2 is SYDVKM in the germline V gene. Trimming removed 1 base at V and 2 bases at J, with 8 bases between. The CDR3 is CASSLFGAQETQYF. In nucleotides, the CDR3 is TGTGCCAGCAGTTTATTCGGGGCGCAAGAGACCCAGTACTTC.

There are many counts of this clonotype. The CDR3 coding sequence is TGTGCCAGCAGTGGCCCGCTCGGCTACACTGAAGCTTTCTTT. It codes for CASSGPLGYTEAFF. The gene calls are TRBV28 and TRBJ1-1; D is ambiguous. Germline V lookup: CDR1 MDHEN, CDR2 SYDVKM. This CDR3 contains 14 residues. Trimming removed 5 bases from V and 3 bases from J, with 13 bases in between. The full variable domain, completed using reference TRBV28 and TRBJ1-1, is DVKVTQSSRYLVKRTGEKVFLECVQDMDHENMFWYRQDPGLGLRLIYFSYDVKMKEKGDIPEGYSVSREKKERFSLILESASTNQTSMYLCASSGPLGYTEAFFGQGTRLTVV.

This clonotype was found many times. The CDR3 reads CASSRDRGDNYGYTF. CDR3 nucleotides: TGTGCCAGCAGTCGCGACAGGGGAGATAACTATGGCTACACCTTC. The chain recombines TRBV6-1 with TRBJ1-2; TRBD1 matches 8 bases. The CDR3 has 15 amino acids. With V trimmed by 5 bases and J by 1 base, 6 bases remained unmatched. Germline V gene lookup returns CDR1 MNHNS and CDR2 SASEGT.

This clonotype was recorded at least ten times. The J gene is TRBJ1-1, the V gene TRBV5-1; tentative D call: TRBD1 (6 bases). Trimming left V 0 bases short and J 4 bases short, with 13 bases between. The germline V gene encodes CDR1 SGHRS and CDR2 YFSETQ. The CDR3 contains 15 residues. CDR3 sequence: CASSLEPGAGTEAFF. The CDR3, as DNA: TGCGCCAGCAGCTTGGAGCCGGGGGCGGGCACTGAAGCTTTCTTT.